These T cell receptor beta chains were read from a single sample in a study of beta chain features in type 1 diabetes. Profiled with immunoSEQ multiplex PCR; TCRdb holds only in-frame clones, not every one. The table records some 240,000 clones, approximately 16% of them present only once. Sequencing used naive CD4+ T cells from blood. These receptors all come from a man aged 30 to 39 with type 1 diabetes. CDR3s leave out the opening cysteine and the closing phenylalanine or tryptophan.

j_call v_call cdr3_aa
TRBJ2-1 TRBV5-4 ASSTGTSGSNEQF
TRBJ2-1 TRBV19 ASSIDRLAGTGEQF
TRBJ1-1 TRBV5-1 ASSPQGARTHTEAF
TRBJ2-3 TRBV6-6 ASSMDRGTDTQY
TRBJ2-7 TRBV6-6 ASRGLAGGSSYEQY
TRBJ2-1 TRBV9 ASKSSRDNEQF
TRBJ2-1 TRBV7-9 ASSSRGLNEQF
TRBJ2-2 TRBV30 AWSGTSTGELF
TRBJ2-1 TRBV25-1 ASHDRVGNEQF
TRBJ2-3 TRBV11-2 ASSLVTRGSTDTQY
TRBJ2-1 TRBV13 ASSLGTVDEQF
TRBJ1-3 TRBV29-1 SVRPGTGFMGGNTIY